These T cell receptor beta chains were read from a single sample in a study of prognosis after radiotherapy for stage I lung cancer. MiXCR, run by TCRdb on the multiplex PCR reads, gives a single entry per CDR3 protein. The sample includes 30,000 to 40,000 distinct CDR3 sequences, approximately 24% seen only once; the top ten take less than 30%. The material was PBMCs, obtained before or after stereotactic body radiation therapy (not recorded which). These receptor sequences come from a donor over 45 with non-small cell lung cancer. The conserved cysteine and the conserved F or W are not part of the CDR3 here.

j_gene,v_gene,CDR3aa
TRBJ2-2,TRBV27,AYSFVAGVAGELF
TRBJ1-2,TRBV5-1,ASGLKTENYGYT
TRBJ2-1,TRBV29-1,SIEGTVGNEQF
TRBJ2-1,TRBV27,ASSSGSSYNEQF
TRBJ2-2,TRBV7-6,ASSLDPTKLNTGELF
TRBJ2-3,TRBV5-6,ASSSSDTQY
TRBJ1-5,TRBV28,ASKRDRGPIMQPQH
TRBJ2-3,TRBV24-1,ATSQAGAVDTQY
TRBJ2-5,TRBV7-9,ASSSVSKETQY
TRBJ1-1,TRBV20-1,SATARSVNTEAL
TRBJ2-7,TRBV7-2,ASSLGGATFEQY
TRBJ2-7,TRBV12-3/TRBV12-4,ASSRNSCHDQY
TRBJ2-1,TRBV6-5,ASSYRRVGEQF
TRBJ1-4,TRBV20-1,SASGQGAAESEKLF
TRBJ1-5,TRBV2,ASSEGSSSNQPQH
TRBJ1-1,TRBV5-1,ASGLTGQDTEAF
TRBJ2-5,TRBV5-1,ASSRSDRDQETQY
TRBJ1-4,TRBV28,ASSLWTGENEKLF
TRBJ2-1,TRBV30,ASSRGGGDLNEQF
TRBJ2-7,TRBV4-2,SSSIFVSSYEQY
TRBJ2-5,TRBV20-1,SASSGHKETQY
TRBJ2-7,TRBV15,ATSRDQRPGGEQY
TRBJ2-2,TRBV12-3/TRBV12-4,ASAPEGLAGELF
TRBJ2-1,TRBV29-1,SVEGTVGNEQF
TRBJ2-3,TRBV12-3/TRBV12-4,ASSHRGWGTDTQY
TRBJ1-6,TRBV18,ASSATTGAYNSPLH
TRBJ2-2,TRBV6-1,ASSGGDTGELF
TRBJ1-2,TRBV19,ASSANRDSLGYT
TRBJ2-5,TRBV18,ASSPQQETQY
TRBJ2-5,TRBV2,ASSRGQGSETQY
TRBJ1-3,TRBV5-1,ASSAQGSGNTIY
TRBJ2-7,TRBV7-7,ASSLAGGKSEQY
TRBJ2-1,TRBV5-6,ASTPGTIHNEQF
TRBJ2-3,TRBV28,ASSSLGTGSTDTQY
TRBJ2-2,TRBV11-2,AERRVNTGELF
TRBJ1-6,TRBV28,ASSPPLH
TRBJ2-7,TRBV20-1,SGLKGTTYEQY
TRBJ2-7,TRBV5-1,ASRPLAGGTYEQY
TRBJ1-5,TRBV7-9,ASSSTAPNQPQH
TRBJ2-2,TRBV20-1,SASMTRRGTGELF
TRBJ2-5,TRBV3-1,ASSPGLAGGPFETQY
TRBJ2-7,TRBV20-1,SARAPGTHYEQY
TRBJ1-2,TRBV7-3,ASSPGGLYGYT
TRBJ1-4,TRBV4-1,ASSLRGQGETTNEKLF
TRBJ1-2,TRBV6-1,ASNKGWDSTYGYT
TRBJ2-3,TRBV2,ASSESGSSTDTQY
TRBJ1-2,TRBV2,ASSEDRQYGYT
TRBJ1-1,TRBV30,AWSRGTGRWVTEAF
TRBJ1-5,TRBV25-1,ASSPIGGEGQPQH
TRBJ2-3,TRBV19,ASLGRGYEDTQY
TRBJ1-5,TRBV5-1,ASSLDGGKRNQPQH
TRBJ2-7,TRBV28,ASSFAGGVEQY
TRBJ1-2,TRBV5-4,ASSPDRFSVNYGYT
TRBJ1-2,TRBV12-3/TRBV12-4,ASSPRTGNYGYT
TRBJ1-2,TRBV7-8,ASSFIPSGNYGYT
TRBJ1-1,TRBV15,ATSRGGIGNTEAF
TRBJ1-2,TRBV5-1,ASSLAQGLNYGYT